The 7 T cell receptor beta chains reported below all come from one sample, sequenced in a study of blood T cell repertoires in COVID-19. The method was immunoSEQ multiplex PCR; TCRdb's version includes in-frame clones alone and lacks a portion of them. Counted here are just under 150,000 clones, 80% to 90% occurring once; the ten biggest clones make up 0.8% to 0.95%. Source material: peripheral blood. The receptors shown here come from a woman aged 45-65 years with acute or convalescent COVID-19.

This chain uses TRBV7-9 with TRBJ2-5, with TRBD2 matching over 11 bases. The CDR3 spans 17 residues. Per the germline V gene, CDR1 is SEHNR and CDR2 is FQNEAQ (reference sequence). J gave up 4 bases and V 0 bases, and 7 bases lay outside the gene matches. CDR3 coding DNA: TGTGCCAGCAGCTTAGCGCGTAGCGGGAGGGATCGAGAGACCCAGTACTTC. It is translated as CASSLARSGRDRETQYF.

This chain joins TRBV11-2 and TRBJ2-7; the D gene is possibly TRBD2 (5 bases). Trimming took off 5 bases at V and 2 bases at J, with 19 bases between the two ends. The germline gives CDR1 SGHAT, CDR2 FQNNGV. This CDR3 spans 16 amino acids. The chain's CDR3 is CASSHVRVAATYEQYF. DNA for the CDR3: TGTGCCAGCAGCCACGTGAGGGTTGCGGCCACCTACGAGCAGTACTTC.

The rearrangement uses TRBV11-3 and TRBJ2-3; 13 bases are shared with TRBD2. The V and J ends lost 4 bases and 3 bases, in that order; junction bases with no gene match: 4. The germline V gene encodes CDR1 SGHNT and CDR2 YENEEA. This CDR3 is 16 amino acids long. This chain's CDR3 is CASSSGLAGSTDTQYF. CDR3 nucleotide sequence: TGTGCCAGCAGCTCGGGACTAGCGGGGTCTACAGATACGCAGTATTTT.

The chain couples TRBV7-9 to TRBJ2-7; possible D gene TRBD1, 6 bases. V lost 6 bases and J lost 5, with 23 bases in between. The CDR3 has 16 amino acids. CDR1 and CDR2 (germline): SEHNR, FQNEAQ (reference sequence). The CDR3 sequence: CASSPTGRGDYHEQYF. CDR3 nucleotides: TGTGCCAGCAGTCCGACAGGACGTGGTGACTACCACGAGCAGTACTTC.

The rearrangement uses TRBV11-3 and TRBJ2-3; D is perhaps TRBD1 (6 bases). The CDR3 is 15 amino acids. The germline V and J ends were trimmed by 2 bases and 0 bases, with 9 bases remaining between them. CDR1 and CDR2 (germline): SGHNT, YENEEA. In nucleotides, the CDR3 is TGTGCCAGCAGCTTAACCGGACAGAGCACAGATACGCAGTATTTT. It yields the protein CASSLTGQSTDTQYF. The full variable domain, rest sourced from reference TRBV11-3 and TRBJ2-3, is EAGVVQSPRYKIIEKKQPVAFWCNPISGHNTLYWYLQNLGQGPELLIRYENEEAVDDSQLPKDRFSAERLKGVDSTLKIQPAELGDSAVYLCASSLTGQSTDTQYFGPGTRLTVL.

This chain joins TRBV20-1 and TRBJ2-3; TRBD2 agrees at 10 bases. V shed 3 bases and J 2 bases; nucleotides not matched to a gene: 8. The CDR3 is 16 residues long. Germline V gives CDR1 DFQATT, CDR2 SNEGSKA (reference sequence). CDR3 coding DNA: TGCAGTGCTAGTAAAGCGGGAGGGGTGAACACAGATACGCAGTATTTT. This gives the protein CSASKAGGVNTDTQYF.

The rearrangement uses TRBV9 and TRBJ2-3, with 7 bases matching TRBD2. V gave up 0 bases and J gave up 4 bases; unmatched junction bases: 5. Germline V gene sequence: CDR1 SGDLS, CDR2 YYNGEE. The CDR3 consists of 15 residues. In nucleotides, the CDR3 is TGTGCCAGCAGCGTAGAGGGGAGGGAGCCAGATACGCAGTATTTT. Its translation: CASSVEGREPDTQYF. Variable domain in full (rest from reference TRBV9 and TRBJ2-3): DSGVTQTPKHLITATGQRVTLRCSPRSGDLSVYWYQQSLDQGLQFLIQYYNGEERAKGNILERFSAQQFPDLHSELNLSSLELGDSALYFCASSVEGREPDTQYFGPGTRLTVL.